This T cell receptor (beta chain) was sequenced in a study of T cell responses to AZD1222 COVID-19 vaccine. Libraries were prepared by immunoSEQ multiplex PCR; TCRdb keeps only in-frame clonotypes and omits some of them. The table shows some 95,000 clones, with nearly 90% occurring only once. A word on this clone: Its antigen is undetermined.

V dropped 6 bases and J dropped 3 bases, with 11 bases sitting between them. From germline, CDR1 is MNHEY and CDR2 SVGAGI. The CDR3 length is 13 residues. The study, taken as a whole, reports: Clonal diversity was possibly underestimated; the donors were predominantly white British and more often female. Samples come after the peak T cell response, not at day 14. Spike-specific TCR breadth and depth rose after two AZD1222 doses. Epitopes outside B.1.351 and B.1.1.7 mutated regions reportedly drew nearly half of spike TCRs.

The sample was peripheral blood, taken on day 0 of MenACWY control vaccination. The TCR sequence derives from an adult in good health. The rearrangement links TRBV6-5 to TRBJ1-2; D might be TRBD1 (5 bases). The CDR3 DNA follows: TGTGCCAGCAGGCAACAGACAGACTATGGCTACACCTTC. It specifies CASRQQTDYGYTF.